This T cell receptor (beta chain) is drawn from a study of blood T cell dynamics during melanoma immunotherapy. Repertoires were generated with immunoSEQ multiplex PCR, while TCRdb's copy carries only in-frame clones and drops some. The sample records 25,000 to 35,000 clones, roughly 84% being singletons. The ends lost 0 bases at V and 2 bases at J; junction bases unmatched: 5. The CDR3 covers 16 residues. Germline CDR1 is SGHNT and CDR2 is YYREEE (reference sequence). Sample time point: week 3, after first cycle of checkpoint inhibitor. Sequenced here: blood, sampled from a patient treated with checkpoint blockade. This rearrangement joins TRBV5-4 to TRBJ1-5; the match to TRBD1 covers 7 bases. This clonotype originated in a human donor with melanoma. The CDR3 protein is CASSLDPTGGNQPQHF. For the CDR3, the DNA is TGTGCCAGCAGCTTGGACCCCACAGGGGGCAATCAGCCCCAGCATTTT.